This paragraph covers one T cell receptor beta chain sequence. This sample was included in a study of shared T cell receptors in the human thymus. Produced via immunoSEQ multiplex PCR; TCRdb's table is partial and in-frame only. The table has about 660,000 clones, over 75% seen once. Germline V gene sequence: CDR1 SGHDN, CDR2 FVKESK. The V gene end was trimmed by 5 bases and the J gene end by 5 bases; junction bases not matched to a gene: 14. The CDR3 has 17 amino acids. In addition, the sample was reused for a study of human thymus T cells. That publication notes: Obtained as resections during corrective heart surgery, the thymus tissue was then studied. Biased V and J segment usage appeared in thymus and peripheral blood. Related research has reported that thymic repertoires overlap highly among unrelated individuals.

Sequenced: thymocytes. The chain has TRBV14 and TRBJ2-1; 8 bases are shared with TRBD2. The TCR was taken from a boy in the first two years of life with a congenital heart defect. CDR3 sequence: CASSARGGRGGNNEQFF. For the CDR3, the DNA is TGTGCCAGCAGCGCAAGAGGCGGACGGGGGGGCAACAATGAGCAGTTCTTC.